These 17 T cell receptor beta chains originate from one sample sequenced in a study of cytomegalovirus exposure and HLA in healthy donors. The study ran its PCR with 60 Vbeta and 13 Jbeta primers. Assay used: immunoSEQ multiplex PCR; TCRdb lists only in-frame clones, some missing. The data show more than 65,000 clones, around 80% seen once. The material sequenced was PBMCs. The receptors were sampled from a man aged 18-30 years in good health and CMV-seronegative.

V is TRBV6-1 and J is TRBJ2-2; TRBD1 agrees at 7 bases. Unmatched junction bases numbered 13, after V lost 4 bases and J lost 2 bases. The V gene's germline CDR1 is MNHNS and CDR2 SASEGT. CDR3 size: 18 residues. CDR3 sequence (DNA): TGTGCCAGCAGTGCTACACGGCCCGGGACAGCTAACACCGGGGAGCTGTTTTTT. Translating it yields CASSATRPGTANTGELFF.

This clone was detected once. This chain uses TRBV9 with TRBJ2-7; D is ambiguous. The CDR3 length is 14 residues. V was trimmed by 0 bases and J by 6 bases, leaving 13 bases between them. Per the germline V gene, CDR1 is SGDLS and CDR2 is YYNGEE. In nucleotides, the CDR3 is TGTGCCAGCAGCGTAGCTGACATGGCCGGCGAGCAGTACTTC. It encodes CASSVADMAGEQYF.

The chain couples TRBV6-5 to TRBJ2-3; perhaps TRBD1 as D (6 bases). V lost 5 bases and J lost 1, with 13 bases in between. Germline V gives CDR1 MNHEY, CDR2 SVGAGI. CDR3 length: 15 residues. The CDR3 region is CASSPSGVGTDTQYF. CDR3 coding DNA: TGTGCCAGCAGTCCTTCAGGGGTTGGCACAGATACGCAGTATTTT.

This clone has just one count. The chain couples TRBV7-2 to TRBJ1-5, with D perhaps matching TRBD1 (5 bases). The CDR3 sequence is 15 residues long. With 5 bases removed from V and 2 bases from J, the gap between germline ends came to 13 bases. The V gene's germline CDR1 is SGHTA and CDR2 FQGNSA. The CDR3 DNA reads as TGTGCCAGCAGCCCGGGGGGGAGCGGCAATCAGCCCCAGCATTTT. This gives the protein CASSPGGSGNQPQHF.

The rearrangement joins TRBV2 to TRBJ1-4; TRBD1 matches 8 bases. Germline V gene data show CDR1 as SNHLY and CDR2 as FYNNEI. With V trimmed by 2 bases and J by 0 bases, 5 bases remained unmatched. The CDR3 is made up of 17 amino acids. The CDR3 DNA sequence: TGTGCCAGCAGTGAAACCGGGACAGGTGCAACTAATGAAAAACTGTTTTTT. This gives the protein CASSETGTGATNEKLFF.

This clone was detected once. In DNA, the CDR3 is TGTGCCAGCAGTGAACCGGACAGGGGGTTTAATTCACCCCTCCACTTT. This codes for CASSEPDRGFNSPLHF. The V gene is TRBV2, the J gene TRBJ1-6, with 10 bases matching TRBD1. The CDR3 runs to 16 residues. V gave up 2 bases and J gave up 6 bases; unmatched junction bases: 4. CDR1 and CDR2 (germline): SNHLY, FYNNEI.

Here the CDR3 DNA reads TGTGCCAGTAGTATCACCCAGGGGGCTTCCCAAGAGACCCAGTACTTC. Translation gives CASSITQGASQETQYF. The genes are TRBV19 and TRBJ2-5, with 8 bases fitting TRBD1. With 3 bases clipped from V and 1 base from J, the junction kept 7 bases outside the gene matches. This CDR3 has 16 residues. From germline, CDR1 is LNHDA and CDR2 SQIVND (reference sequence).

The V call is TRBV5-3, the J call TRBJ1-1; TRBD1 agrees at 7 bases. TRBV5-3 is an ORF, with its function uncertain. This CDR3 is built from 14 residues. The V and J ends lost 0 bases and 11 bases, in that order; junction bases with no gene match: 10. The CDR3 loop is CARSLDNRGTSAFF. The DNA of the CDR3 is TGTGCCAGAAGCTTGGACAACAGGGGAACTAGCGCTTTCTTT.

This sequence joins TRBV11-2 and TRBJ2-7; the D gene is possibly TRBD1 (6 bases). V lost 2 bases and J 1 base, leaving 12 bases between the germline ends. The CDR3 has 15 residues. The germline gives CDR1 SGHAT, CDR2 FQNNGV. The CDR3 protein is CASSLTRGKSYEQYF. The CDR3, as DNA: TGTGCCAGCAGCTTAACCAGGGGCAAGTCCTACGAGCAGTACTTC.

This clone is a singleton in its sample. The rearrangement uses TRBV10-2 and TRBJ1-2; D not resolved. V was shortened by 2 bases and J by 3 bases, with 7 bases between the two germline ends. The length of the CDR3 is 13 residues. CDR1 is WSHSY and CDR2 is SAAADI in the germline V gene. The CDR3 DNA sequence: TGCGCCAGCAGTGAGCAGATCGACTATGGCTACACCTTC. Protein product: CASSEQIDYGYTF.

V gene TRBV7-2 combines with J gene TRBJ1-1; D uncertain. This CDR3 is built from 15 residues. V gave up 2 bases and J gave up 0 bases, with 10 bases separating them. Germline lookup yields CDR1 SGHTA and CDR2 FQGNSA. This CDR3 reads CASSLYAQLNTEAFF. CDR3 DNA sequence: TGTGCCAGCAGCTTATACGCACAGTTGAACACTGAAGCTTTCTTT. Full variable domain (remainder filled in from reference TRBV7-2 and TRBJ1-1): GAGVSQSPSNKVTEKGKDVELRCDPISGHTALYWYRQSLGQGLEFLIYFQGNSAPDKSGLPSDRFSAERTGGSVSTLTIQRTQQEDSAVYLCASSLYAQLNTEAFFGQGTRLTVV.

This chain connects TRBV19 to TRBJ1-1, with 12 bases lining up with TRBD1. This CDR3 is built from 17 residues. The trim removed 4 bases at V and 3 bases at J, leaving 9 bases unmatched. Germline V gives CDR1 LNHDA, CDR2 SQIVND (reference sequence). The CDR3 sequence: CASSRGQGAITYTEAFF. CDR3 nucleotide sequence: TGTGCCAGTAGTAGGGGACAGGGGGCCATAACCTACACTGAAGCTTTCTTT.

V and J are TRBV2 and TRBJ1-1; unclear D gene. V was pared by 5 bases and J by 11 bases, with 15 bases between. Germline-derived CDR1 and CDR2 are SNHLY and FYNNEI. This CDR3 contains 12 residues. This CDR3 reads CASSSEYRDAFF. CDR3 in DNA: TGTGCCAGCAGTTCCGAATACAGAGACGCTTTCTTT.

The chain carries TRBV5-1 and TRBJ2-5, with 7 nucleotides matching TRBD1. Germline-derived CDR1 and CDR2 are SGHRS and YFSETQ. The CDR3 covers 13 residues. Trimming cost V 5 bases and J 4 bases; bases outside gene matches: 5. The CDR3 region has the DNA TGCGCCAGCAGAATTTACAGGGGAGAGACCCAGTACTTC. Translation: CASRIYRGETQYF. The full variable domain, rest sourced from reference TRBV5-1 and TRBJ2-5, is KAGVTQTPRYLIKTRGQQVTLSCSPISGHRSVSWYQQTPGQGLQFLFEYFSETQRNKGNFPGRFSGRQFSNSRSEMNVSTLELGDSALYLCASRIYRGETQYFGPGTRLLVL.

The chain carries TRBV19 and TRBJ1-1; D unresolved. This CDR3 comprises 13 residues. V was pared by 5 bases and J by 0 bases, with 7 bases between. Germline-derived CDR1 and CDR2 are LNHDA and SQIVND (reference sequence). The CDR3 DNA sequence: TGTGCCAGTAGTCATCAGGTGAACACTGAAGCTTTCTTT. Its protein product is CASSHQVNTEAFF.

The gene calls are TRBV5-6 and TRBJ2-7; 8 positions agree with TRBD1. The CDR3 has 18 residues. Unmatched junction bases numbered 21, after V lost 6 bases and J lost 4 bases. CDR1 is SGHDT and CDR2 is YYEEEE in the germline V gene. Written as DNA, the CDR3 is TGTGCCAGCACCAGGAAATTGAGGTTGGGACAGGTCCTTTACGAGCAGTACTTC. Residues: CASTRKLRLGQVLYEQYF. Full variable domain (remainder filled in from reference TRBV5-6 and TRBJ2-7): DAGVTQSPTHLIKTRGQQVTLRCSPKSGHDTVSWYQQALGQGPQFIFQYYEEEERQRGNFPDRFSGHQFPNYSSELNVNALLLGDSALYLCASTRKLRLGQVLYEQYFGPGTRLTVT.

This clone was seen more than once but under ten times. V usage is TRBV18 and J usage is TRBJ2-3, with a possible D match to TRBD1 (6 bases). There are 13 residues in the CDR3. Germline values: CDR1 KGHSH, CDR2 LQKENI. Trimming took 3 bases from V and 5 from J, leaving 9 bases between them. The CDR3 DNA follows: TGTGCCAGCTCACCCAGACAGGTAGATACGCAGTATTTT. Translating it yields CASSPRQVDTQYF.